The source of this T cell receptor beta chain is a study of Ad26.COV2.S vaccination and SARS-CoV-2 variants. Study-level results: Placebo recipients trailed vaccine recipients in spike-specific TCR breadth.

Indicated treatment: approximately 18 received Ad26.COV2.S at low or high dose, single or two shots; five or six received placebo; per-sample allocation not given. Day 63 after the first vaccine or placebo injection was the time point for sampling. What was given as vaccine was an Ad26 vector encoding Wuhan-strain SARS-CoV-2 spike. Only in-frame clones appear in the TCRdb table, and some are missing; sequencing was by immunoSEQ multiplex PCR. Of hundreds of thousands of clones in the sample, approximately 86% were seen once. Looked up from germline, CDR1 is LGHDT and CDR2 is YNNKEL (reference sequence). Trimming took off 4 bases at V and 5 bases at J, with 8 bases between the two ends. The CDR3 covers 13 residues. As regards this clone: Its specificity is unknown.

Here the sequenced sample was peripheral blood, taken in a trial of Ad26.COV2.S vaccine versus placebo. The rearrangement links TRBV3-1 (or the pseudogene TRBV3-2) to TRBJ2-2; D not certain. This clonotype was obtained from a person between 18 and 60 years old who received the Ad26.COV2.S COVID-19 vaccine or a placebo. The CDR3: CASSLISTGELFF. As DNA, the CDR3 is TGTGCCAGCAGCCTCATCTCTACCGGGGAGCTGTTTTTT.